This passage covers 26 T cell receptor beta chains from one sample sequenced in a study of shared clonotypes between healthy human individuals (dated by TCRdb to 2018 to 2020). Libraries came from the immunoSEQ multiplex PCR assay. TCRdb took over this immuneACCESS table, retaining in-frame rearrangements with V and J assigned. Such tables are incomplete; in checked studies, under half of the missing clones stem from an unresolved V gene, and the remainder is unexplained. The sample table contains about 2.4 million clones; only one count was recorded for approximately 93% of them. The leading ten clones occupy 0.36% of the sample. Sample: naive CD4+ T cells from PBMCs. Reading the label with the study, this specimen's cell subset or site is: CD45RA+ positively selected. The receptors were sampled from a young man in good health. Some clones in this sample may be carry-over from other donors' samples.

This clone has a single count. V gene TRBV5-1 combines with J gene TRBJ1-1, with D tentatively TRBD1 (6 bases). The CDR3 spans 17 residues. Germline CDR1 SGHRS, CDR2 YFSETQ. V lost 4 bases and J 0 bases, leaving 19 bases between the germline ends. CDR3 in amino acids: CASSPEGGIGMNTEAFF. DNA for the CDR3: TGCGCCAGCAGCCCGGAGGGGGGGATTGGGATGAACACTGAAGCTTTCTTT.

This chain uses TRBV30 with TRBJ2-4, with 10 bases matching TRBD1. V dropped 5 bases and J dropped 8; count of bases not matched to a gene: 3. The CDR3 has 12 residues. Per germline, CDR1 GTSNPN and CDR2 SVGIG (reference sequence). Written as DNA, the CDR3 is TGTGCCTGGCGGACAGGGGGACACATTCAGTACTTC. Protein product: CAWRTGGHIQYF.

This chain uses TRBV9 with TRBJ2-5; no clear D gene. The CDR3 runs to 16 residues. Germline V gene data show CDR1 as SGDLS and CDR2 as YYNGEE. Deletions cut 2 bases from V and 1 base from J, with 15 bases between. CDR3 residues: CASSVGSTLTQETQYF. CDR3 nucleotides: TGTGCCAGCAGCGTTGGATCAACTCTTACCCAAGAGACCCAGTACTTC.

This chain uses TRBV6-6 with TRBJ2-7, with D perhaps matching TRBD1 (6 bases). V lost 5 bases, J lost 2 bases, and 13 bases lay in between. The CDR3 length is 14 residues. The V gene's germline CDR1 is MNHNY and CDR2 SVGAGI (reference sequence). The CDR3 protein is CASSRRQVTYEQYF. The CDR3 coding sequence is TGTGCCAGCAGTCGCCGACAGGTGACCTACGAGCAGTACTTC.

The V and J genes are TRBV5-6 and TRBJ2-7, with D perhaps matching TRBD1 (5 bases). The germline CDR1 and CDR2 sequences are SGHDT and YYEEEE. Trimming took 4 bases from V and 3 from J, leaving 17 bases between them. The CDR3 runs 15 residues. This CDR3 is CASSARSVRDYEQYF. The DNA of the CDR3 is TGTGCCAGCAGCGCCAGGAGTGTCAGGGACTACGAGCAGTACTTC.

Here the CDR3 DNA reads TGTGCCAGCTTTTTGAATCGGGACACCGGGGAGCTGTTTTTT. It specifies CASFLNRDTGELFF. The rearrangement uses TRBV18 and TRBJ2-2; D unresolved. Trimming stripped 7 bases from V and 3 bases from J, with 12 bases between. The V gene's germline CDR1 is KGHSH and CDR2 LQKENI. CDR3 size: 14 residues.

V is TRBV6-1 and J is TRBJ2-5, with D maybe TRBD1 (6 bases). Germline V gene data show CDR1 as MNHNS and CDR2 as SASEGT. The CDR3 totals 12 residues. V was trimmed by 10 bases and J by 2 bases, leaving 11 bases between them. The CDR3 here is CAIRDTQETQYF. The CDR3 nucleotides are TGTGCCATCCGGGACACGCAAGAGACCCAGTACTTC.

V and J are TRBV4-2 and TRBJ1-2; 8 positions agree with TRBD1. This CDR3 spans 13 amino acids. The germline gives CDR1 LGHNA, CDR2 YNFKEQ. The junction had 10 bases not matched to a gene; V was cut back by 8 bases and J by 8 bases. The CDR3 DNA is TGTGCCAGCGGCATGACAGGGGAAGGGGGCTACACCTTC. Protein sequence: CASGMTGEGGYTF.

The chain combines TRBV29-1 with TRBJ1-4, with a tentative D call TRBD1 (6 bases). This CDR3 has 12 residues. In germline, CDR1 is SQVTM, CDR2 ANQGSEA. V was trimmed by 7 bases and J by 7 bases, leaving 13 bases between them. The CDR3 sequence: CSAGEGGEKLFF. The CDR3 region has the DNA TGCAGCGCTGGGGAGGGGGGTGAAAAACTGTTTTTT.

The rearrangement joins TRBV11-3 to TRBJ2-1; D assignment may be TRBD1 or TRBD2 (6 bases each). This CDR3 spans 13 amino acids. Between the trimmed V and J ends, which lost 2 bases and 9 bases, there was a span of 11 bases. Germline V CDR1 and CDR2: SGHNT, YENEEA. CDR3 residues: CASSLYGGFEQFF. The CDR3 DNA follows: TGTGCCAGCAGCTTATACGGGGGCTTTGAGCAGTTCTTC.

The chain links TRBV5-4 to TRBJ1-1; no clear D. The CDR3 consists of 14 residues. The germline gives CDR1 SGHNT, CDR2 YYREEE (reference sequence). Trimming pared 4 bases from V and 3 bases from J, leaving 13 bases between. The CDR3 DNA reads as TGTGCCAGCAGCCTCAGAATAGACCACACTGAAGCTTTCTTT. Its translation: CASSLRIDHTEAFF.

This CDR3 is CASSLFRGHQPQHF. DNA of the CDR3: TGTGCCAGCAGTTTGTTCAGGGGACATCAGCCCCAGCATTTT. The chain couples TRBV28 to TRBJ1-5, with D tentatively TRBD1 (6 bases). CDR1 is MDHEN and CDR2 is SYDVKM in the germline V gene. The V and J ends lost 3 bases and 5 bases respectively, with 11 bases between them. This CDR3 spans 14 amino acids.

The chain has TRBV2 and TRBJ2-7; the D is unclear. Per the germline V gene, CDR1 is SNHLY and CDR2 is FYNNEI. Between the trimmed V and J ends, which lost 2 bases and 6 bases, there was a span of 17 bases. The CDR3 contains 15 residues. CDR3 protein: CASSESQVNRAEQYF. The CDR3 DNA reads as TGTGCCAGCAGTGAAAGTCAGGTGAATAGGGCCGAGCAGTACTTC.

The V and J genes are TRBV27 and TRBJ1-2; D gene ambiguous. The germline V and J ends were trimmed by 0 bases and 8 bases, with 10 bases remaining between them. Germline CDR1 and CDR2: MNHEY and SMNVEV (reference sequence). CDR3 size: 13 residues. CDR3 in DNA: TGTGCCAGCAGTTTATCAAACGGCCAGGGCTACACCTTC. Translation gives CASSLSNGQGYTF.

The chain links TRBV7-2 to TRBJ1-5, with no clear D. There are 16 residues in the CDR3. V was pared by 3 bases and J by 9 bases, with 21 bases between. The germline V gene has CDR1 SGHTA and CDR2 FQGNSA. CDR3 sequence: CASSLGAIADVWPQHF. The CDR3 DNA sequence: TGTGCCAGCAGCTTGGGCGCAATCGCGGACGTATGGCCCCAGCATTTT.

CDR3 in DNA: TGTGCCAGCATCCGGGGACAGGGGATTTCAGATACGCAGTATTTT. Amino acids: CASIRGQGISDTQYF. The J gene is TRBJ2-3, the V gene TRBV6-5, with TRBD1 matching over 10 bases. From germline, CDR1 is MNHEY and CDR2 SVGAGI. The CDR3 spans 15 residues. With 7 bases clipped from V and 4 bases from J, the junction kept 8 bases outside the gene matches.

In this sample, this clone turned up a few times. Other DNA sequences in this sample translate to the same CDR3. V is TRBV27 and J is TRBJ1-2; 7 nucleotides agree with TRBD1. V dropped 6 bases and J dropped 2; count of bases not matched to a gene: 3. CDR1 and CDR2 from the germline V gene are MNHEY and SMNVEV (reference sequence). The CDR3 spans 13 residues. The CDR3 DNA sequence: TGTGCCAGCAGCTTCAGGGGGAACTATGGCTACACCTTC. It encodes CASSFRGNYGYTF.

The rearrangement uses TRBV15 and TRBJ2-7; D may be TRBD2 (6 bases). This CDR3 spans 16 amino acids. Germline values: CDR1 LNHNV, CDR2 YYDKDF (reference sequence). Trimming removed 1 base from V and 0 bases from J, with 13 bases in between. The CDR3 DNA sequence: TGTGCCACCAGCAGAGCGGGACTCCAGAGCTCCTACGAGCAGTACTTC. Its translation: CATSRAGLQSSYEQYF. The whole variable domain, filled in from reference TRBV15 and TRBJ2-7, reads DAMVIQNPRYQVTQFGKPVTLSCSQTLNHNVMYWYQQKSSQAPKLLFHYYDKDFNNEADTPDNFQSRRPNTSFCFLDIRSPGLGDTAMYLCATSRAGLQSSYEQYFGPGTRLTVT.

The V call is TRBV14, the J call TRBJ1-4; D is unclear. The V and J ends lost 0 bases and 2 bases respectively, with 7 bases between them. Germline-derived CDR1 and CDR2 are SGHDN and FVKESK. The CDR3 loop spans 15 amino acids. CDR3 DNA: TGTGCCAGCAGCCAAGACGGACGGACTAATGAAAAACTGTTTTTT. As protein: CASSQDGRTNEKLFF.

A note on this clone: Given the absence of the conserved phenylalanine or tryptophan at the CDR3 end, a read error is likely. Because the CDR3's place on the DNA is in doubt, the DNA is left out and the CDR3 is given as listed by TCRdb. J is TRBJ2-4 and V is TRBV3-1 (or the pseudogene TRBV3-2); the table's D call, TRBD2, was not checked against the DNA. Inclusive of both ends, the CDR3 amounts to 9 amino acids. The germline V gene encodes CDR1 LGHDT and CDR2 YNNKEL (reference sequence). This chain's CDR3 is CASSRPTVS.

The chain links TRBV11-2 to TRBJ1-3; D ambiguous. CDR1 and CDR2 (germline): SGHAT, FQNNGV. Trimming removed 2 bases at V and 0 bases at J, with 11 bases between. The CDR3 runs to 16 residues. The CDR3 here is CASSLYKVLSGNTIYF. The CDR3 DNA is TGTGCCAGCAGCTTATATAAGGTCCTCTCTGGAAACACCATATATTTT.

The V gene is TRBV28, the J gene TRBJ2-1, with D possibly being TRBD2 (5 bases). CDR3 length equals 15 residues. V was pared by 6 bases and J by 10 bases, with 22 bases between. Per germline, CDR1 MDHEN and CDR2 SYDVKM. The CDR3 spells CASSPYGQRHGEQFF. In nucleotides, the CDR3 is TGTGCCAGCAGCCCCTACGGGCAGCGGCATGGGGAGCAGTTCTTC.

This chain joins TRBV29-1 and TRBJ2-4; 9 positions match TRBD2. This CDR3 is built from 12 residues. Germline V gives CDR1 SQVTM, CDR2 ANQGSEA. With V trimmed by 4 bases and J by 8 bases, 3 bases remained unmatched. The CDR3 DNA sequence: TGCAGCGTTGGAGCGGGAGGTTACATTCAGTACTTC. Its protein product is CSVGAGGYIQYF. Complete variable domain (other parts from reference TRBV29-1 and TRBJ2-4): SAVISQKPSRDICQRGTSLTIQCQVDSQVTMMFWYRQQPGQSLTLIATANQGSEATYESGFVIDKFPISRPNLTFSTLTVSNMSPEDSSIYLCSVGAGGYIQYFGAGTRLSVL.

The chain uses TRBV25-1 and TRBJ1-4; TRBD1 aligns across 10 bases. Losses at the gene ends were 5 bases for V and 6 bases for J; bases not matched to a gene: 9. The CDR3 runs 16 residues. Germline V CDR1 and CDR2: MGHDK, SYGVNS. CDR3 sequence reads: CASSPLGGTGDEKLFF. The CDR3 coding sequence is TGTGCCAGCAGTCCCCTTGGGGGGACAGGGGATGAAAAACTGTTTTTT.

The rearrangement links TRBV28 to TRBJ2-1; maybe TRBD2 (5 bases). Germline V gene lookup returns CDR1 MDHEN and CDR2 SYDVKM. V lost 6 bases and J lost 7, with 10 bases in between. This CDR3 contains 12 residues. The CDR3 here is CASRHGSNEQFF. DNA for the CDR3: TGTGCCAGCAGGCATGGGAGTAATGAGCAGTTCTTC.

The rearrangement links TRBV7-2 to TRBJ2-7, with no clear D. Germline V gene sequence: CDR1 SGHTA, CDR2 FQGNSA. Trimming removed 5 bases at V and 3 bases at J, with 11 bases between. The CDR3 covers 13 residues. The CDR3 sequence: CASSPRHNYEQYF. The DNA for the CDR3 is TGTGCCAGCAGCCCTAGGCACAACTACGAGCAGTACTTC.